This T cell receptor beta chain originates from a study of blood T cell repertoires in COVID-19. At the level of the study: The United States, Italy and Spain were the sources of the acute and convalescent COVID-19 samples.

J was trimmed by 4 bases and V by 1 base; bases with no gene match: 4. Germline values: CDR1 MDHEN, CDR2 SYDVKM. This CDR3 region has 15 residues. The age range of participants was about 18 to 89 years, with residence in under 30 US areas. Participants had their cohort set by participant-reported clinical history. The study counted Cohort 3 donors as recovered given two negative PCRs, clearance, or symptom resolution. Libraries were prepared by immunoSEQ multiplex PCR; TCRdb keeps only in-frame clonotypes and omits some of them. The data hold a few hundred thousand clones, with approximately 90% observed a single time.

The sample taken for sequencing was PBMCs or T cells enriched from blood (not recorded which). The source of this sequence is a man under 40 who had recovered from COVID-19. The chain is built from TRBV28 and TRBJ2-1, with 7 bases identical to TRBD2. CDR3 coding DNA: TGTGCCAGCAGTTTATTCGGGAGGATGTACAATGAGCAGTTCTTC. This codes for CASSLFGRMYNEQFF.